Included here is one T cell receptor (beta chain) sequence, with context. The antigen is not known. TCRdb's copy holds only in-frame clones and misses some; the assay was immunoSEQ multiplex PCR. Among some 15,000 clones listed, 75% to 85% were seen once. Graft samples were processed, releasing intraepithelial and lamina propria lymphocytes. Germline V lookup: CDR1 SQVTM, CDR2 ANQGSEA. The CDR3 sequence is 14 residues long. Trimming took 7 bases from V and 0 from J, leaving 13 bases between them. The data are from a study of graft-versus-host responses after intestinal transplantation. Study background: For approximately three years after anti-thymocyte globulin induction, all recipients took tacrolimus and steroids. Study results and limitations: There were GvH clones found in recipient marrow, and some of them appeared first in ileum or blood. The study found high graft-versus-host to host-versus-graft clonal ratios in allografts of patients with graft-donor T cell macrochimerism.

This chain joins TRBV29-1 and TRBJ2-1; possibly TRBD2 for D (5 bases). This sequence was found in a human patient who received an intestinal transplant, so some T cells may come from the graft donor. This sample comprised ileum tissue, obtained 580 to 600 days after intestinal transplantation. In DNA form, the CDR3 reads TGCAGCGCAGGACTGTTAGGCTCCTACAATGAGCAGTTCTTC. Translating gives CSAGLLGSYNEQFF.